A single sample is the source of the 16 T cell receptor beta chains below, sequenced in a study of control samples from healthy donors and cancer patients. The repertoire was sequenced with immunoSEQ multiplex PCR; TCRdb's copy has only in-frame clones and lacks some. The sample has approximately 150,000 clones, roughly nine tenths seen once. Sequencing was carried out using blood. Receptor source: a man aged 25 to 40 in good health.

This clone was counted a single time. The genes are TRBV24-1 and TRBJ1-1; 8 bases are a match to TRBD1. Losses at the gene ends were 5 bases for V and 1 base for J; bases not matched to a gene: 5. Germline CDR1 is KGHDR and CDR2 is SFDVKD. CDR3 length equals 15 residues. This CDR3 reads CATSGTTGGNTEAFF. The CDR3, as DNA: TGTGCCACCAGTGGCACTACAGGGGGGAACACTGAAGCTTTCTTT.

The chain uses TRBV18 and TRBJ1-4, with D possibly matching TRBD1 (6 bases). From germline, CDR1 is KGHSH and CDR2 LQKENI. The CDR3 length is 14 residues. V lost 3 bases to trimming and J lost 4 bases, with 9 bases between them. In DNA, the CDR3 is TGTGCCAGCTCACCCCGGACAGTTAATGAAAAACTGTTTTTT. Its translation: CASSPRTVNEKLFF.

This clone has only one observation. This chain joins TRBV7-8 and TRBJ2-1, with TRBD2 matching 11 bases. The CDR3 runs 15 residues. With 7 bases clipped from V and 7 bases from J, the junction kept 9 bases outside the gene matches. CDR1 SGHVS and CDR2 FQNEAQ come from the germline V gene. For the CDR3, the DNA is TGTGCCAGCACCAATAGCGGGGGGGCTAGAAATGAGCAGTTCTTC. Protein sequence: CASTNSGGARNEQFF. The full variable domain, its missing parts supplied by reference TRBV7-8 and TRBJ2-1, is GAGVSQSPRYKVAKRGQDVALRCDPISGHVSLFWYQQALGQGPEFLTYFQNEAQLDKSGLPSDRFFAERPEGSVSTLKIQRTQQEDSAVYLCASTNSGGARNEQFFGPGTRLTVL.

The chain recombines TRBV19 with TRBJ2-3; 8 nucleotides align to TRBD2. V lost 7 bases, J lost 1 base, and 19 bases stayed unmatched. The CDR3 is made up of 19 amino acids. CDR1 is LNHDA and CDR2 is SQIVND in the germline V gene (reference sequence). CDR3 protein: CASTSGRGALLTGTDTQYF. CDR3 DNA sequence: TGTGCCAGTACCTCTGGGCGGGGGGCACTACTCACCGGCACAGATACGCAGTATTTT.

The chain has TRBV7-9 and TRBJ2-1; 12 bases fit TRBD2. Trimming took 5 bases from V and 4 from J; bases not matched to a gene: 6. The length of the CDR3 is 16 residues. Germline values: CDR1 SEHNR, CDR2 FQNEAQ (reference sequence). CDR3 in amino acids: CASSATSGRRYNEQFF. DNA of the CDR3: TGTGCCAGCAGCGCCACTAGCGGGAGGAGGTACAATGAGCAGTTCTTC.

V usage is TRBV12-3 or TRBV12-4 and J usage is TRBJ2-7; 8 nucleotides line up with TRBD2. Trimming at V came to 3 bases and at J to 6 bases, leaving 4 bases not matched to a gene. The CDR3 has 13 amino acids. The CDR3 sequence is CASSFGGGLEQYF. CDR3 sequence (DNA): TGTGCCAGCAGTTTCGGGGGGGGTCTCGAGCAGTACTTC.

The CDR3 region is CASRLGQEFTEAFF. The CDR3 DNA follows: TGTGCCAGCAGGCTGGGACAAGAATTCACTGAAGCTTTCTTT. V and J are TRBV5-6 and TRBJ1-1; a possible D gene is TRBD1 (6 bases). V was clipped by 5 bases and J by 4 bases, with 15 bases between them. The CDR3 sequence is 14 residues long. CDR1 is SGHDT, CDR2 YYEEEE, per germline.

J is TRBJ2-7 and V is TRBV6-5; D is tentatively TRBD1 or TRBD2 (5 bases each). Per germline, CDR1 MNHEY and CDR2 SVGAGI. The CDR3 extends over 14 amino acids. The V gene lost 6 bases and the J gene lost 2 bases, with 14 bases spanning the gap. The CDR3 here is CASSVGAGTYEQYF. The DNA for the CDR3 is TGTGCCAGCAGCGTCGGGGCAGGAACCTACGAGCAGTACTTC.

CDR3 region: CASSDGRVSTEAFF. As DNA, the CDR3 is TGCGCCAGCAGCGATGGCAGGGTCAGCACTGAAGCTTTCTTT. The chain employs TRBV5-1 and TRBJ1-1; weak D call: TRBD1 (5 bases). This CDR3 has 14 amino acids. Germline V CDR1 and CDR2: SGHRS, YFSETQ. Trimming removed 4 bases from V and 4 bases from J, with 14 bases in between.

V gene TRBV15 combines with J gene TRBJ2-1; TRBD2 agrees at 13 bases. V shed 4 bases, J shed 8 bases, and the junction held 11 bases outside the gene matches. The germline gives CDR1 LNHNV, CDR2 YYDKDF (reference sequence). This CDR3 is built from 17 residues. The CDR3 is CATSTGSGTSGADEQFF. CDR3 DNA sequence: TGTGCCACCAGCACCGGATCCGGGACTAGCGGGGCGGATGAGCAGTTCTTC.

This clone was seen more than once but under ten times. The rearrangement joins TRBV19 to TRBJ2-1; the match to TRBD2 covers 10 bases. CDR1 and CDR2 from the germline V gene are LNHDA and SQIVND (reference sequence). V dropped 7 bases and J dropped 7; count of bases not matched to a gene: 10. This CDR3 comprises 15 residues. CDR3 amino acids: CASTPRQTSGNEQFF. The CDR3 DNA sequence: TGTGCCAGTACCCCCAGGCAGACTAGCGGGAATGAGCAGTTCTTC.

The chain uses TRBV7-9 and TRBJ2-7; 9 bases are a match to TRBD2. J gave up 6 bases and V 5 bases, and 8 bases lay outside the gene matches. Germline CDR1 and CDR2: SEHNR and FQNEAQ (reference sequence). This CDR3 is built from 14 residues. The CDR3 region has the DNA TGTGCCAGCAGCACGGGACTAGCTGTCCCCGAGCAGTACTTC. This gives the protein CASSTGLAVPEQYF.

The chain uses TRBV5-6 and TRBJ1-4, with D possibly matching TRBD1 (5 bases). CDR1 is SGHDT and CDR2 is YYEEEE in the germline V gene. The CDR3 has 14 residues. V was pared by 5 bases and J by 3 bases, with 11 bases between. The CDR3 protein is CASSMKGSNEKLFF. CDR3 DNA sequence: TGTGCCAGCAGTATGAAGGGGTCTAATGAAAAACTGTTTTTT.

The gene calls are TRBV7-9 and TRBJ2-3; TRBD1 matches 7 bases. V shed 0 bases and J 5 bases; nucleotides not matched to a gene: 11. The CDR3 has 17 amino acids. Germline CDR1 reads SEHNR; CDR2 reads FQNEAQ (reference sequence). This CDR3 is CASSLARQGFHRDTQYF. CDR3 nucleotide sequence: TGTGCCAGCAGCTTAGCAAGACAGGGATTTCATCGAGATACGCAGTATTTT.

CDR3 amino acids: CASTLGGYTEAFF. The CDR3 DNA is TGTGCCAGTACCCTTGGGGGATACACTGAAGCTTTCTTT. The V call is TRBV19, the J call TRBJ1-1, with D possibly TRBD1 on 5 matching bases. Trimming stripped 7 bases from V and 3 bases from J, with 12 bases between. The germline CDR1 and CDR2 sequences are LNHDA and SQIVND (reference sequence). This CDR3 region has 13 residues.

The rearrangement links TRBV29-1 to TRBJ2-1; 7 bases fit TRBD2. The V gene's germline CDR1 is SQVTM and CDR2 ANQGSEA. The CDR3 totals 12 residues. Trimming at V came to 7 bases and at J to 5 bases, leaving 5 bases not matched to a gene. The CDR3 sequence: CSARLANNEQFF. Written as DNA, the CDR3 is TGCAGCGCGAGACTAGCAAACAATGAGCAGTTCTTC.